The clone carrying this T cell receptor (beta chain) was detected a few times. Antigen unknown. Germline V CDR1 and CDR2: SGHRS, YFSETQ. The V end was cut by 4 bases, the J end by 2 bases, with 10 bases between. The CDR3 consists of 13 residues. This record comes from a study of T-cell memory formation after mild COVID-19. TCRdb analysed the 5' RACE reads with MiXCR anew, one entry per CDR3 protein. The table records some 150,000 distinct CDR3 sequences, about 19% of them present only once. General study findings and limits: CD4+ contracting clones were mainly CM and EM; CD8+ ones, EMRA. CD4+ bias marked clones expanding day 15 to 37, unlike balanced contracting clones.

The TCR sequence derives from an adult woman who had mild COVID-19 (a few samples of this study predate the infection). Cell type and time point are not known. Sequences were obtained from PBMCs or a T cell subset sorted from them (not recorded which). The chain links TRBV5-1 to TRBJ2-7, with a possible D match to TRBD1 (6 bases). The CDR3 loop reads CASSAQGTYEQYF. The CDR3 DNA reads TGCGCCAGCAGCGCACAGGGAACCTACGAGCAGTACTTC.